The next 4 T cell receptor beta chains were all read from a single sample in a study of technical replicates of blood from a few donors. Libraries were prepared by immunoSEQ multiplex PCR; TCRdb keeps only in-frame clonotypes and omits some of them. The repertoire holds just under 100,000 clones, with roughly 96% as singletons. Sequencing was carried out using T cells isolated from PBMCs. These receptors were collected from a human donor in good health.

This chain uses TRBV4-1 with TRBJ1-5, with a possible D match to TRBD1 (6 bases). Looked up from germline, CDR1 is MGHRA and CDR2 is YSYEKL. Deletions cut 4 bases from V and 7 bases from J, with 14 bases between. CDR3 size: 14 residues. The CDR3 region is CASSPRDTAQPQHF. The CDR3 coding sequence is TGCGCCAGCAGCCCCCGGGACACGGCACAGCCCCAGCATTTT.

The CDR3 DNA follows: TGTGCCAGCAGTTTACCCCTTTCTGGGGAGCTGTTTTTT. Translated, it gives CASSLPLSGELFF. This rearrangement joins TRBV28 to TRBJ2-2, with D unclear. Trimming cost V 2 bases and J 8 bases, with 9 bases left between them. The CDR3 covers 13 residues. Germline CDR1 reads MDHEN; CDR2 reads SYDVKM.

The V call is TRBV19, the J call TRBJ2-3; 9 bases map to TRBD1. The germline gives CDR1 LNHDA, CDR2 SQIVND (reference sequence). Germline trimming cut 4 bases from V and 4 bases from J; bases unmatched to any gene: 9. The CDR3 totals 16 residues. As DNA, the CDR3 is TGTGCCAGTAGTACTCCGGGACAGGGAGCTGCAGATACGCAGTATTTT. Protein: CASSTPGQGAADTQYF.

The chain is built from TRBV6-5 and TRBJ2-7, with D perhaps TRBD2 (7 bases). The CDR3 extends over 14 amino acids. The V end was cut by 6 bases, the J end by 1 base, with 13 bases between. The V gene's germline CDR1 is MNHEY and CDR2 SVGAGI. CDR3 DNA sequence: TGTGCCAGCAGGGGGGGGGACACATCCTACGAGCAGTACTTC. It encodes CASRGGDTSYEQYF.